The 18 T cell receptor beta chains below were found in one sample sequenced in a study of blood T cell repertoires in COVID-19. Sequenced by immunoSEQ multiplex PCR; TCRdb stores in-frame clones only, minus some. The table includes about 190,000 clones, roughly 77% detected once. The sample comprised PBMCs or T cells enriched from blood (not recorded which). These receptors were taken from a woman aged 45-60 years with acute COVID-19.

The chain has TRBV29-1 and TRBJ2-2; D might be TRBD1 (5 bases). The CDR3 runs 14 residues. Deletions cut 6 bases from V and 0 bases from J, with 11 bases between. Germline V gives CDR1 SQVTM, CDR2 ANQGSEA. The CDR3 sequence is CSVQTATNTGELFF. CDR3 nucleotide sequence: TGCAGCGTGCAGACAGCGACGAACACCGGGGAGCTGTTTTTT.

The J gene is TRBJ2-7, the V gene TRBV27; a weak D match, TRBD1 (5 bases). The germline V gene has CDR1 MNHEY and CDR2 SMNVEV (reference sequence). This CDR3 has 15 residues. The V end was cut by 0 bases, the J end by 3 bases, with 12 bases between. The DNA of the CDR3 is TGTGCCAGCAGTTTATCCGTTGGGGCAGACTACGAGCAGTACGTC. This sequence encodes CASSLSVGADYEQYV.

V gene TRBV28 combines with J gene TRBJ1-2, with 7 bases matching TRBD1. CDR1 and CDR2 from the germline V gene are MDHEN and SYDVKM. Germline trimming cut 6 bases from V and 10 bases from J; bases unmatched to any gene: 5. This CDR3 spans 11 amino acids. CDR3 sequence reads: CASSPDRSYTF. Written as DNA, the CDR3 is TGTGCCAGCAGCCCGGACAGGTCCTACACCTTC.

The chain joins TRBV5-1 to TRBJ1-1; tentatively, D is TRBD1 (5 bases). The V gene's germline CDR1 is SGHRS and CDR2 YFSETQ. The length of the CDR3 is 16 residues. V was clipped by 0 bases and J by 0 bases, with 12 bases between them. CDR3 DNA sequence: TGCGCCAGCAGCTTGGGATTGACAGCAATGAACACTGAAGCTTTCTTT. Protein product: CASSLGLTAMNTEAFF.

The chain is built from TRBV27 and TRBJ1-2, with 11 bases matching TRBD1. There are 14 residues in the CDR3. Per the germline V gene, CDR1 is MNHEY and CDR2 is SMNVEV (reference sequence). J was trimmed by 10 bases and V by 4 bases; bases with no gene match: 8. CDR3 bases: TGTGCCAGCAGTTCAGCCGGGACAGGGGGGACCTACACCTTC. Amino acid sequence: CASSSAGTGGTYTF.

This chain uses TRBV27 with TRBJ1-4; D unclear. Per the germline V gene, CDR1 is MNHEY and CDR2 is SMNVEV (reference sequence). The CDR3 has 15 residues. V dropped 2 bases and J dropped 3 bases, with 10 bases sitting between them. The CDR3 DNA reads TGTGCCAGCAGTTTAAACCCCTACTCTAATGAAAAACTGTTTTTT. This encodes CASSLNPYSNEKLFF.

The chain has TRBV7-9 and TRBJ1-4; D remains ambiguous. The CDR3 runs to 13 residues. The V end lost 1 base, the J end lost 8 bases, and 8 bases lay between the germline ends. Per germline, CDR1 SEHNR and CDR2 FQNEAQ (reference sequence). The CDR3 protein is CASSLGSYEKLFF. As DNA, the CDR3 is TGTGCCAGCAGCTTAGGCAGTTACGAAAAACTGTTTTTT. Full variable domain (outside the CDR3, taken from reference TRBV7-9 and TRBJ1-4): DTGVSQNPRHKITKRGQNVTFRCDPISEHNRLYWYRQTLGQGPEFLTYFQNEAQLEKSRLLSDRFSAERPKGSFSTLEIQRTEQGDSAMYLCASSLGSYEKLFFGSGTQLSVL.

This chain links TRBV28 with TRBJ2-1; 8 positions agree with TRBD2. The J segment lost 3 bases and the V segment lost 4 bases, leaving 8 bases of the junction unmatched. CDR1 MDHEN and CDR2 SYDVKM come from the germline V gene. This CDR3 comprises 16 residues. CDR3 in amino acids: CASSSPGTRDYNEQFF. The CDR3, as DNA: TGTGCCAGCAGTTCACCCGGGACTAGAGACTACAATGAGCAGTTCTTC.

This clone was observed a single time. This chain connects TRBV18 to TRBJ2-5; a weak D match, TRBD1 (6 bases). CDR3 length equals 15 residues. The germline V gene has CDR1 KGHSH and CDR2 LQKENI. V was pared by 2 bases and J by 2 bases, with 12 bases between. The DNA of the CDR3 is TGTGCCAGCTCACCATGGTACAGGGAACAAGAGACCCAGTACTTC. Protein sequence: CASSPWYREQETQYF.

The chain combines TRBV2 with TRBJ1-6; 7 bases are shared with TRBD1. The CDR3 runs 13 residues. Germline CDR1 SNHLY, CDR2 FYNNEI. Trimming took 8 bases from V and 5 from J; bases not matched to a gene: 3. The CDR3 sequence: CASGGQNNSPLHF. The CDR3 nucleotides are TGTGCCAGCGGGGGACAGAATAATTCACCCCTCCACTTT.

The chain is built from TRBV28 and TRBJ1-3, with TRBD1 matching 9 bases. Germline V gives CDR1 MDHEN, CDR2 SYDVKM. This CDR3 is 14 amino acids long. The J segment lost 4 bases and the V segment lost 3 bases, leaving 1 base of the junction unmatched. CDR3 DNA sequence: TGTGCCAGCAGTTTGACAGGGGGAGGAAACACCATATATTTT. This gives the protein CASSLTGGGNTIYF. The full variable domain, in which reference TRBV28 and TRBJ1-3 provide the parts outside the CDR3, is DVKVTQSSRYLVKRTGEKVFLECVQDMDHENMFWYRQDPGLGLRLIYFSYDVKMKEKGDIPEGYSVSREKKERFSLILESASTNQTSMYLCASSLTGGGNTIYFGEGSWLTVV.

This clone has a handful of counts. The chain joins TRBV7-9 to TRBJ1-6, with D tentatively TRBD1 (5 bases). The CDR3 covers 15 residues. CDR1 SEHNR and CDR2 FQNEAQ come from the germline V gene (reference sequence). V was shortened by 3 bases and J by 10 bases, with 16 bases between the two germline ends. CDR3 sequence reads: CASSFGREGRSPLHF. The CDR3 bases are TGTGCCAGCAGCTTCGGCAGGGAGGGACGGTCACCCCTCCACTTT.

The chain has TRBV10-3 and TRBJ1-2; D is unclear. This CDR3 region has 9 residues. Trimming removed 11 bases at V and 6 bases at J, with 7 bases between. The germline V gene has CDR1 ENHRY and CDR2 SYGVKD. The DNA of the CDR3 is TGTGCCCCTAGGAATGGCTACACCTTC. Amino acids: CAPRNGYTF.

The V and J genes are TRBV28 and TRBJ1-5, with D uncertain. V was pared by 5 bases and J by 4 bases, with 12 bases between. This CDR3 comprises 14 residues. Germline V CDR1 and CDR2: MDHEN, SYDVKM. The chain's CDR3 is CASSTPGLNQPQHF. CDR3 nucleotide sequence: TGTGCCAGCAGTACCCCAGGACTTAATCAGCCCCAGCATTTT.

The chain recombines TRBV7-9 with TRBJ1-4, with TRBD1 identical over 7 bases. The CDR3 sequence is 16 residues long. Losses at the gene ends were 5 bases for V and 5 bases for J; bases not matched to a gene: 11. Germline V CDR1 and CDR2: SEHNR, FQNEAQ (reference sequence). The CDR3 region has the DNA TGTGCCAGCAGCCCACCGGACAGGTCGGGAAATGAAAAACTGTTTTTT. The encoded protein is CASSPPDRSGNEKLFF.

The V call is TRBV9, the J call TRBJ1-4, with D perhaps matching TRBD1 (6 bases). There are 15 residues in the CDR3. The V end lost 0 bases, the J end lost 8 bases, and 14 bases lay between the germline ends. Germline V gene lookup returns CDR1 SGDLS and CDR2 YYNGEE. The CDR3 is CASSVGSRGGEKLFF. The CDR3 DNA is TGTGCCAGCAGCGTAGGAAGCAGGGGAGGGGAAAAACTGTTTTTT.

This chain connects TRBV5-6 to TRBJ2-5; 10 nucleotides match TRBD2. Germline V CDR1 and CDR2: SGHDT, YYEEEE. The CDR3 covers 16 residues. V lost 3 bases to trimming and J lost 5 bases; unmatched junction nucleotides: 10. Written as DNA, the CDR3 is TGTGCCAGCAGCTCTCAGCGGGGGGGCCGATTTGAGACCCAGTACTTC. This codes for CASSSQRGGRFETQYF. The full variable domain, its missing parts supplied by reference TRBV5-6 and TRBJ2-5, is DAGVTQSPTHLIKTRGQQVTLRCSPKSGHDTVSWYQQALGQGPQFIFQYYEEEERQRGNFPDRFSGHQFPNYSSELNVNALLLGDSALYLCASSSQRGGRFETQYFGPGTRLLVL.

This clone has a handful of counts. The rearrangement links TRBV6-5 to TRBJ1-2, with 7 bases aligning to TRBD1. V shed 6 bases, J shed 4 bases, and the junction held 8 bases outside the gene matches. Germline V CDR1 and CDR2: MNHEY, SVGAGI. The CDR3 covers 14 residues. The CDR3: CASRGPGQFYGYTF. The CDR3 coding sequence is TGTGCCAGCAGGGGACCGGGACAGTTCTATGGCTACACCTTC.